This T cell receptor (beta chain) was captured in a study of cytomegalovirus exposure and HLA in healthy donors. Overall study findings and caveats: Researchers reported from a later analysis that most CMV-associated TCR beta chains appeared HLA-restricted.

Primers for the PCR totalled 60 Vbeta and 13 Jbeta. Data came from immunoSEQ multiplex PCR; TCRdb stores just in-frame clones and leaves some out. The sample consists of some 76,000 clones, about nine tenths of them appearing once. Germline assignment: CDR1 MDHEN and CDR2 SYDVKM. CDR3 size: 13 residues. Trimming stripped 5 bases from V and 8 bases from J, with 15 bases between. This clone was seen once. As yet, its antigen is unknown. The chain couples TRBV28 to TRBJ1-2; no definite D call. This TCR derives from a woman in her thirties in good health and CMV-seronegative. The specimen was PBMCs. This CDR3 reads CASSRGLGGGYTF. The DNA of the CDR3 is TGTGCCAGCAGTCGTGGACTGGGAGGGGGCTACACCTTC.